This paragraph reports one TCR beta chain. What it binds is not known. A much larger clonotype is one base distant, so this may be a read error. The data are from a study of T cell repertoires in cytomegalovirus infection. About the research overall: Recently identified HLA-C-restricted CMV epitopes were used, and well-studied HLA-B-restricted CMV epitopes were used as well. An indication of both CMV infection and matching HLA type came from public TCR beta signatures. Study-level points and caveats: Individuals carrying CMV plus the relevant HLA were identified by cumulative frequency of public TCR beta families. Dominant in the ex vivo response were TCR beta clonotypes restricted by HLA-C and specific for CMV.

From the reads, TCRdb called clonotypes with MiXCR, one entry per CDR3 protein. The sample holds about 110,000 distinct CDR3 sequences, around 30% seen once. This CDR3 has 15 residues. Germline CDR1 is MNHGY and CDR2 is SAAAGT. V gene TRBV6-8 combines with J gene TRBJ1-5, with TRBD1 matching 8 bases. The material was CD8+ T cells from cultured PBMCs, obtained from culture after CMV antigen stimulation. The sequence derives from a human donor in good health (CMV status not recorded). Some clones in this sample may be carry-over from other donors' samples. CDR3 nucleotide sequence: TGTGGCAGCGGTTGGCGACAGGGGAGCAATCAGCCCCAGCATTTT. This sequence encodes CGSGWRQGSNQPQHF.